These 19 T cell receptor beta chains were all obtained from the same sample, sequenced in a study of T-cell reconstitution after alpha-beta-depleted transplantation in children. Unique molecular identifiers were incorporated during preparation of the TCRbeta library. One entry per CDR3 protein, called by TCRdb with MiXCR from the PCR reads. The data contain more than 400,000 distinct CDR3 sequences, more than 9.5% of them seen just once; the ten biggest clones take up 12% to 15%. This specimen consisted of PBMCs, mostly from graft donor cells, obtained 180 days after TCRalphabeta/CD19-depleted stem cell transplant. Source of these receptors: a female patient aged 2-9 years who had a stem cell transplant for aplastic anemia, so the T cells may come from the graft donor.

This clonotype has only a few counts. The chain has TRBV24-1 and TRBJ2-2, with no clear D. The CDR3 is 14 residues long. The V end lost 5 bases, the J end lost 5 bases, and 11 bases lay between the germline ends. Germline CDR1 reads KGHDR; CDR2 reads SFDVKD. The CDR3 region is CATSAAGPTGELFF. For the CDR3, the DNA is TGTGCCACCAGTGCGGCTGGGCCGACCGGGGAGCTGTTTTTT.

This clonotype has ten or more counts. The chain is built from TRBV7-9 and TRBJ2-7, with a possible D match to TRBD2 (5 bases). Trimming cost V 3 bases and J 6 bases, with 15 bases left between them. CDR3 length: 14 amino acids. In germline, CDR1 is SEHNR, CDR2 FQNEAQ (reference sequence). CDR3 sequence (DNA): TGTGCCAGCAGCTTCTGGGGAGTAGGGCTCGAGCAGTACTTC. It translates to CASSFWGVGLEQYF.

This clonotype showed up just a few times. J is TRBJ2-2 and V is TRBV12-3 or TRBV12-4, with D unresolved. This CDR3 region has 13 residues. V lost 1 base to trimming and J lost 6 bases, with 6 bases between them. The CDR3: CASSLGIPGELFF. The CDR3 DNA reads as TGTGCCAGCAGTTTAGGCATCCCCGGGGAGCTGTTTTTT.

The rearrangement joins TRBV11-2 to TRBJ2-7, with 10 bases that match TRBD2. This CDR3 spans 18 amino acids. Unmatched junction bases numbered 12, after V lost 0 bases and J lost 4 bases. The V gene's germline CDR1 is SGHAT and CDR2 FQNNGV. The CDR3 protein is CASSLEASGSRLPYEQYV. The CDR3 DNA is TGTGCCAGCAGCTTAGAGGCTAGCGGGAGCCGTCTTCCGTACGAGCAGTACGTC.

V usage is TRBV20-1 and J usage is TRBJ2-5; TRBD1 matches at 9 bases. Germline loops: CDR1 DFQATT, CDR2 SNEGSKA (reference sequence). Trimming at V came to 0 bases and at J to 2 bases, leaving 7 bases not matched to a gene. CDR3 length: 16 residues. CDR3: CSARDWTGAGQETQYF. In DNA form, the CDR3 reads TGCAGTGCTAGAGATTGGACAGGGGCAGGGCAAGAGACCCAGTACTTC.

This chain links TRBV14 with TRBJ2-7, with D unresolved. Trimming stripped 0 bases from V and 2 bases from J, with 11 bases between. The CDR3 is made up of 15 amino acids. Per germline, CDR1 SGHDN and CDR2 FVKESK. The CDR3 sequence: CASSQDLSITYEQYF. CDR3 DNA sequence: TGTGCCAGCAGCCAAGATCTAAGTATTACCTACGAGCAGTACTTC. The full variable domain, with the rest looked up from reference TRBV14 and TRBJ2-7, is EAGVTQFPSHSVIEKGQTVTLRCDPISGHDNLYWYRRVMGKEIKFLLHFVKESKQDESGMPNNRFLAERTGGTYSTLKVQPAELEDSGVYFCASSQDLSITYEQYFGPGTRLTVT.

The J gene is TRBJ1-1, the V gene TRBV7-3; 8 bases map to TRBD1. The CDR3 has 17 residues. Germline trimming cut 3 bases from V and 8 bases from J; bases unmatched to any gene: 17. The germline gives CDR1 SGHTA, CDR2 FQGTGA. The DNA for the CDR3 is TGTGCCAGCAGCTTCGTCAGGGGGCCCCCCTGGAGAATCGAAGCTTTCTTT. Residues: CASSFVRGPPWRIEAFF.

This clonotype was seen more than once but under ten times. This chain joins TRBV15 and TRBJ2-1, with D tentatively TRBD2 (5 bases). Germline CDR1 reads LNHNV; CDR2 reads YYDKDF (reference sequence). With 5 bases removed from V and 4 bases from J, the gap between germline ends came to 15 bases. This CDR3 is built from 15 residues. As DNA, the CDR3 is TGTGCCACCAGCCAAGCGGCACCTTTTTACAATGAGCAGTTCTTC. Amino acids: CATSQAAPFYNEQFF.

This clonotype was picked up a small number of times. The chain employs TRBV5-1 and TRBJ2-1; 7 bases align to TRBD1. The CDR3 covers 14 residues. Germline V lookup: CDR1 SGHRS, CDR2 YFSETQ. Trimming cost V 9 bases and J 0 bases; bases outside gene matches: 6. The CDR3 coding sequence is TGCGCCACCAACAGGGGCAGCTCCTACAATGAGCAGTTCTTC. This encodes CATNRGSSYNEQFF.

This chain links TRBV25-1 with TRBJ1-6; no clear D gene. The CDR3 has 13 residues. Deletions cut 2 bases from V and 4 bases from J, with 3 bases between. CDR1 is MGHDK and CDR2 is SYGVNS in the germline V gene. The CDR3 sequence is CASSEPYNSPLHF. The CDR3 coding sequence is TGTGCCAGCAGTGAACCTTATAATTCACCCCTCCACTTT.

V gene TRBV9 combines with J gene TRBJ2-5; 9 bases are shared with TRBD2. Germline lookup yields CDR1 SGDLS and CDR2 YYNGEE. The length of the CDR3 is 16 residues. V trimming: 0 bases; J trimming: 4 bases; junction bases outside the gene matches: 7. The CDR3 sequence: CASSVAAGGPGETQYF. The CDR3 DNA follows: TGTGCCAGCAGCGTAGCGGCGGGAGGGCCGGGAGAGACCCAGTACTTC.

This rearrangement joins TRBV29-1 to TRBJ1-5; no clear D gene. Per the germline V gene, CDR1 is SQVTM and CDR2 is ANQGSEA. CDR3 size: 13 residues. The V end was cut by 5 bases, the J end by 7 bases, with 15 bases between. The CDR3 sequence is CSVLVTTGQPQHF. DNA of the CDR3: TGCAGCGTTCTTGTAACGACCGGCCAGCCCCAGCATTTT.

This clonotype was recorded at least ten times. The chain carries TRBV9 and TRBJ2-7; 7 nucleotides align to TRBD1. The V and J ends lost 3 bases and 7 bases, in that order; junction bases with no gene match: 19. The CDR3 has 17 residues. CDR1 and CDR2 from the germline V gene are SGDLS and YYNGEE. CDR3 in DNA: TGTGCCAGCAGCGAAGGGGGCCCTACGGGACCAACGGCGGAGCAGTACTTC. It yields the protein CASSEGGPTGPTAEQYF.

Many counts were recorded for this clonotype. The chain couples TRBV20-1 to TRBJ2-7; 8 nucleotides agree with TRBD2. This CDR3 is 14 amino acids long. J lost 1 base, V lost 3 bases, and 5 bases had no gene match. Germline lookup yields CDR1 DFQATT and CDR2 SNEGSKA (reference sequence). CDR3 region: CSASLAGQSYEQYF. The CDR3 bases are TGCAGTGCTAGTTTAGCGGGACAATCCTACGAGCAGTACTTC.

The table lists this clonotype with a few counts. The chain recombines TRBV24-1 with TRBJ2-3; 9 positions agree with TRBD2. Germline V gene sequence: CDR1 KGHDR, CDR2 SFDVKD. CDR3 length: 17 amino acids. The J segment lost 1 base and the V segment lost 5 bases, leaving 9 bases of the junction unmatched. The CDR3 protein is CATSAPIAGVGTDTQYF. The CDR3 DNA reads TGTGCCACCAGTGCCCCAATAGCGGGAGTGGGCACAGATACGCAGTATTTT.

This clonotype was observed at least ten times. J is TRBJ2-5 and V is TRBV7-8; 13 positions agree with TRBD2. Looked up from germline, CDR1 is SGHVS and CDR2 is FQNEAQ. J gave up 2 bases and V 3 bases, and 6 bases lay outside the gene matches. The CDR3 is made up of 17 amino acids. The CDR3 DNA sequence: TGTGCCAGCAGCTTGGGGGCGACTAGCGGGGGGCAAGAGACCCAGTACTTC. Protein product: CASSLGATSGGQETQYF.

The chain recombines TRBV5-1 with TRBJ2-1, with D perhaps TRBD1 (5 bases). Per the germline V gene, CDR1 is SGHRS and CDR2 is YFSETQ. V was shortened by 0 bases and J by 8 bases, with 9 bases between the two germline ends. This CDR3 has 13 amino acids. DNA of the CDR3: TGCGCCAGCAGCTTGGAGGGGTACGATGAGCAGTTCTTC. As protein: CASSLEGYDEQFF.

The gene calls are TRBV18 and TRBJ2-2; 8 nucleotides agree with TRBD1. V lost 6 bases to trimming and J lost 4 bases; unmatched junction nucleotides: 4. In germline, CDR1 is KGHSH, CDR2 LQKENI. CDR3 size: 14 residues. CDR3 amino acids: CASSVGQGTGELFF. For the CDR3, the DNA is TGTGCCAGCTCCGTCGGACAGGGCACCGGGGAGCTGTTTTTT. The full variable domain, rest sourced from reference TRBV18 and TRBJ2-2, is NAGVMQNPRHLVRRRGQEARLRCSPMKGHSHVYWYRQLPEEGLKFMVYLQKENIIDESGMPKERFSAEFPKEGPSILRIQQVVRGDSAAYFCASSVGQGTGELFFGEGSRLTVL.

This clonotype was counted at least ten times. This chain connects TRBV5-1 to TRBJ1-1; no clear D. The germline V and J ends were trimmed by 0 bases and 1 base, with 10 bases remaining between them. This CDR3 spans 15 amino acids. Germline V gene sequence: CDR1 SGHRS, CDR2 YFSETQ. CDR3 DNA sequence: TGCGCCAGCAGCTTGGTTGACCTAGGGAACACTGAAGCTTTCTTT. Its translation is CASSLVDLGNTEAFF.